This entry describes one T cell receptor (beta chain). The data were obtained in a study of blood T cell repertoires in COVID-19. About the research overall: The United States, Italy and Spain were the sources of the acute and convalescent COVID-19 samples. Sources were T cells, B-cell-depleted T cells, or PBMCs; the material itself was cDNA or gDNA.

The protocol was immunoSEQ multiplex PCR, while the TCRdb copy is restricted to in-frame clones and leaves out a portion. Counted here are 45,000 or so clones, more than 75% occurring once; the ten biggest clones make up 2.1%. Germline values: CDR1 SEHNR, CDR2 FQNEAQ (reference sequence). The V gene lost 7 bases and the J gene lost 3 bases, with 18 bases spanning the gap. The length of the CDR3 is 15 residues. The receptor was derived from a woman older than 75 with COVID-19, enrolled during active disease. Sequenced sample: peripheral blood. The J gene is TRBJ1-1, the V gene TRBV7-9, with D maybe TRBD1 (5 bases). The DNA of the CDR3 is TGTGCCAGCACCCCAAGCGGGGCTAGGTACACTGAAGCTTTCTTT. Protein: CASTPSGARYTEAFF.